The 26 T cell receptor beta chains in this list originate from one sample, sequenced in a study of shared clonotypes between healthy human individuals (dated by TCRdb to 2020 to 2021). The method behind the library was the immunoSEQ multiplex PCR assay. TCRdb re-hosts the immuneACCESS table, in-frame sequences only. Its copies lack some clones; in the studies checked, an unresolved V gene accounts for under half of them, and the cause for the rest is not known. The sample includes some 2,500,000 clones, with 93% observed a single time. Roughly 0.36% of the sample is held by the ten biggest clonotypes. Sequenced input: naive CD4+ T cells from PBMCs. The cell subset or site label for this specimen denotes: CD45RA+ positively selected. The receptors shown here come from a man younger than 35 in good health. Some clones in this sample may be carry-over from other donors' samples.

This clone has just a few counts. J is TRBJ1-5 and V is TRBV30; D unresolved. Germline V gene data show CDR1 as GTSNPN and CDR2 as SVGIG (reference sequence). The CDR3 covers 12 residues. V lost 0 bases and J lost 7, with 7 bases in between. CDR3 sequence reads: CAWSVSWQPQHF. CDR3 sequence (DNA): TGTGCCTGGAGTGTATCCTGGCAGCCCCAGCATTTT.

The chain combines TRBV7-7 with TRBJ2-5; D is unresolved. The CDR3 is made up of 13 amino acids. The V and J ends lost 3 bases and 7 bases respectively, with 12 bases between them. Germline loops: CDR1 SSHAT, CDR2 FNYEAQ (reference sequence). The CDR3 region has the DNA TGTGCCAGCAGCTTCTCCTATCGAGGGACCCAGTACTTC. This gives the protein CASSFSYRGTQYF.

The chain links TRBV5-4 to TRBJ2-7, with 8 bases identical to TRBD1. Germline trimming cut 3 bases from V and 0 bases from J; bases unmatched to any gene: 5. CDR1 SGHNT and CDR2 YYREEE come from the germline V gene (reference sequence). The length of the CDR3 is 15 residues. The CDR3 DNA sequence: TGTGCCAGCAGCTACCGGGACAGGCGCTCCTACGAGCAGTACTTC. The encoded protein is CASSYRDRRSYEQYF.

CDR3 coding DNA: TGCGCCAGCAGCCAAGGGGGAGCGGGAGGGCCGTGGAATGAGCAGTTCTTC. The encoded protein is CASSQGGAGGPWNEQFF. This chain links TRBV4-1 with TRBJ2-1; 10 bases line up with TRBD2. The CDR3 sequence is 17 residues long. V was pared by 1 base and J by 7 bases, with 10 bases of the junction left unmatched. Germline lookup yields CDR1 MGHRA and CDR2 YSYEKL.

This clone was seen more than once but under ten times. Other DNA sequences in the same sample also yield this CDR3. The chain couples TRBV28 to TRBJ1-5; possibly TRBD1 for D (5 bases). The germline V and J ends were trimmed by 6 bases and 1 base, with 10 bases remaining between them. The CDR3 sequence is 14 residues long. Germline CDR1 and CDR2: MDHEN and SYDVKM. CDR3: CASSQGWSNQPQHF. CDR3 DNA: TGTGCCAGCAGCCAGGGTTGGAGCAATCAGCCCCAGCATTTT.

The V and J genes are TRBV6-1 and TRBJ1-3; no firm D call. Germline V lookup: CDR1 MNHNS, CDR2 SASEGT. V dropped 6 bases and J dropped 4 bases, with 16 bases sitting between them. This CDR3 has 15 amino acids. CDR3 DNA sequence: TGTGCCAGCAGGGATGGAGGGCTAGCCGGAAACACCATATATTTT. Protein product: CASRDGGLAGNTIYF.

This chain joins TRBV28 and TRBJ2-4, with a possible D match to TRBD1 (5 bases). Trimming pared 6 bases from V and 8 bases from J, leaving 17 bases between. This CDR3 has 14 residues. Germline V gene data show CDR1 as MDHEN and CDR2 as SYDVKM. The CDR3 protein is CASRPPGRADIQYF. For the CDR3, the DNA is TGTGCCAGCAGGCCACCCGGCAGGGCTGACATTCAGTACTTC.

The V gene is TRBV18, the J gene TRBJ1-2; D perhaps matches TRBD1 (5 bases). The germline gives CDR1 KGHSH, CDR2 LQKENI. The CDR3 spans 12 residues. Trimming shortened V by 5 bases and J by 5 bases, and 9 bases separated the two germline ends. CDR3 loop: CASSSTGYGYTF. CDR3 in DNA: TGTGCCAGCTCATCTACAGGTTATGGCTACACCTTC.

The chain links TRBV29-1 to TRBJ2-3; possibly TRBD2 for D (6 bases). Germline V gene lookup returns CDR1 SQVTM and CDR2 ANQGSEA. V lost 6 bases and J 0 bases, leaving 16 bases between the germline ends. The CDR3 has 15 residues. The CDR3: CSVGPLRGSTDTQYF. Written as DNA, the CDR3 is TGCAGCGTGGGCCCCCTGCGGGGAAGCACAGATACGCAGTATTTT.

The CDR3 loop is CASSVDPQPAYNEQFF. The CDR3, as DNA: TGTGCCAGCAGCGTAGACCCCCAGCCAGCCTACAATGAGCAGTTCTTC. The chain joins TRBV9 to TRBJ2-1; D gene uncertain. The CDR3 is made up of 16 amino acids. Trimming took off 0 bases at V and 2 bases at J, with 12 bases between the two ends. CDR1 is SGDLS and CDR2 is YYNGEE in the germline V gene.

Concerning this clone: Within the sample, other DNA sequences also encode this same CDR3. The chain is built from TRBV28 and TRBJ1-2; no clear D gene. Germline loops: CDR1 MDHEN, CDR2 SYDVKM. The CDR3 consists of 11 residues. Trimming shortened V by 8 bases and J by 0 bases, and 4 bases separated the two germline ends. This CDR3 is CASGPNYGYTF. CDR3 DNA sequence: TGTGCCAGCGGACCTAACTATGGCTACACCTTC.

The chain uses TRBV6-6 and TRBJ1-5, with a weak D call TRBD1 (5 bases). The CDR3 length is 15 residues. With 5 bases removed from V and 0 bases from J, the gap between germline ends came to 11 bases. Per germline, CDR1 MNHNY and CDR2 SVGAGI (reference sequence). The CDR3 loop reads CASSRQPNSNQPQHF. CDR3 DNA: TGTGCCAGCAGTAGACAGCCTAATAGCAATCAGCCCCAGCATTTT.

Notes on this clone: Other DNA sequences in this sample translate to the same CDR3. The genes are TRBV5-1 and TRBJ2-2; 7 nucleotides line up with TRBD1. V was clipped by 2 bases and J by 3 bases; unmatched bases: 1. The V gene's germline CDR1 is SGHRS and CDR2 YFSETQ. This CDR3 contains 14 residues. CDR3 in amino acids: CASSLTGDTGELFF. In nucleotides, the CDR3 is TGCGCCAGCAGCTTAACAGGGGACACCGGGGAGCTGTTTTTT.

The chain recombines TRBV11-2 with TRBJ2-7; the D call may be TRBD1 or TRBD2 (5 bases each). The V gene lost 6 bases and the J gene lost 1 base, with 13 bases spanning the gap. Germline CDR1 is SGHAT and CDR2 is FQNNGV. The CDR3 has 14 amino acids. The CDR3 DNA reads TGTGCCAGCAGGATCAGGGAGCGGTCCTACGAGCAGTACTTC. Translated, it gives CASRIRERSYEQYF.

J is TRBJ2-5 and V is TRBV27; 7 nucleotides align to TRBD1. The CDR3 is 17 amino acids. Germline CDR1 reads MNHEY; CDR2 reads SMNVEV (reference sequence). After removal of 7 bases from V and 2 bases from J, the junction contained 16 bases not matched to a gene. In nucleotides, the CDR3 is TGTGCCAGCACCTTTACGGTTCCGGGACAGCGGCAAGAGACCCAGTACTTC. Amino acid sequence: CASTFTVPGQRQETQYF.

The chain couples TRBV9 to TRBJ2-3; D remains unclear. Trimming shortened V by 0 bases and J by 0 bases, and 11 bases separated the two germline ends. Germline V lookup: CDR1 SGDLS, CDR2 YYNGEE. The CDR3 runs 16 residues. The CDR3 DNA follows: TGTGCCAGCAGCGTAGCGGCGCCCCACAGCACAGATACGCAGTATTTT. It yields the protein CASSVAAPHSTDTQYF.

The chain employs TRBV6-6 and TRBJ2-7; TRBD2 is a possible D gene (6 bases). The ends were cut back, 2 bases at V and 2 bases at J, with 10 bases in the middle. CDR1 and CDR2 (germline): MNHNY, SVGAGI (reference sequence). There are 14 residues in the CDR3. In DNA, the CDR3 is TGTGCCAGCAGTTACGGCGGGGCCCCCTACGAGCAGTACTTC. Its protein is CASSYGGAPYEQYF.

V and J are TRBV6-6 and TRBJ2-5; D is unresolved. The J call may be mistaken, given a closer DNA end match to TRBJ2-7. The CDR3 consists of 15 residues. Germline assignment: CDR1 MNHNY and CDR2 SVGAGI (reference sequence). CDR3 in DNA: TGTGCCAGCAGTCCTCCTCTCCGCGAAGTCTACGAGCAGTACTTC. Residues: CASSPPLREVYEQYF.

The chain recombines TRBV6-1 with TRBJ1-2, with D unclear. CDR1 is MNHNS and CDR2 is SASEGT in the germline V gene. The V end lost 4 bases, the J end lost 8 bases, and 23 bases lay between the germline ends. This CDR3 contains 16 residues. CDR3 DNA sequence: TGTGCCAGCAGTGGGGTCAAGGAGGACTCTCGGCGAGGCTACACCTTC. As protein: CASSGVKEDSRRGYTF.

In nucleotides, the CDR3 is TGTGCCAGCAGCTTAATAGGTGCTGAAGCTTTCTTT. Its protein is CASSLIGAEAFF. J is TRBJ1-1 and V is TRBV7-3; no reliable D call. The CDR3 sequence is 12 residues long. The V end lost 1 base, the J end lost 6 bases, and 6 bases lay between the germline ends. Germline CDR1 SGHTA, CDR2 FQGTGA.

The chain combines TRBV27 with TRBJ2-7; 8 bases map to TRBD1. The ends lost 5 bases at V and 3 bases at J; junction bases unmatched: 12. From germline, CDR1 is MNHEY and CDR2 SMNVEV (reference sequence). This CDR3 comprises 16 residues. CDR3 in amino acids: CASSPGAGGDFYEQYF. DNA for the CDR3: TGTGCCAGCAGTCCCGGGGCAGGGGGCGACTTCTACGAGCAGTACTTC.

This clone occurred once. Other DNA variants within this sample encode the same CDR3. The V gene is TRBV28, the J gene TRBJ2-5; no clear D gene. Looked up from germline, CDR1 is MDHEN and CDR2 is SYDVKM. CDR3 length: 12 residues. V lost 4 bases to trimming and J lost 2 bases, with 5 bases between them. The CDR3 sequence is CASSWAQETQYF. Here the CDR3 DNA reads TGTGCCAGCAGTTGGGCACAAGAGACCCAGTACTTC.

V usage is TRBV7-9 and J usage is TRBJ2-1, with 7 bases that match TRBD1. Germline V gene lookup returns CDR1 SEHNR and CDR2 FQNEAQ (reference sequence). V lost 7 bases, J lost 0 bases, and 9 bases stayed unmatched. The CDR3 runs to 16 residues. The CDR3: CASNNDRVGSYNEQFF. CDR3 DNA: TGTGCCAGCAACAATGACAGGGTCGGCTCCTACAATGAGCAGTTCTTC.

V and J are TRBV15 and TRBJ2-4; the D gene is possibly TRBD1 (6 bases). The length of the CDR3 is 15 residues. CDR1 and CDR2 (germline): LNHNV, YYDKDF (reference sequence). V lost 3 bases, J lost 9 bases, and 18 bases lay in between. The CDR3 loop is CATSSATTGTGIQYF. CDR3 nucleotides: TGTGCCACCAGCAGCGCGACCACAGGGACGGGCATTCAGTACTTC.

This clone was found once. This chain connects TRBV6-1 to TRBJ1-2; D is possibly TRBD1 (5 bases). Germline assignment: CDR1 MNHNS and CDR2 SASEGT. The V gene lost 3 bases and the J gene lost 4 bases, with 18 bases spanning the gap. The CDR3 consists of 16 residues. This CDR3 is CASSELQGVGGYGYTF. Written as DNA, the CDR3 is TGTGCCAGCAGTGAGCTTCAAGGGGTTGGGGGCTATGGCTACACCTTC.

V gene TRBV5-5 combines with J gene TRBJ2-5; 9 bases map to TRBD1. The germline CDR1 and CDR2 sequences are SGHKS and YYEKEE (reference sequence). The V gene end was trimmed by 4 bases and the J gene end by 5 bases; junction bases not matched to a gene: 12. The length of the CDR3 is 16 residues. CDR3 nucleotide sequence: TGTGCCAGCAGCGAGCCGGGACAGGGATTAACGGAGACCCAGTACTTC. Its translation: CASSEPGQGLTETQYF.